This entry is about one T cell receptor (beta chain). No antigen is known for it. TCRdb's copy holds only in-frame clones and misses some; the assay was immunoSEQ multiplex PCR. Of hundreds of thousands of clones listed, 92% are singletons. The data were taken from a study of shared clonotypes between healthy human individuals. Overall study results and limits: Naive CD4 clonotypes overlapped across a handful of donors at roughly 5.1%. Generation probability values for non-shared clonotypes were lower than those for clonotypes shared by all four donors.

Trimming took off 4 bases at V and 7 bases at J, with 14 bases between the two ends. The CDR3 runs 14 residues. Germline CDR1 SGHDT, CDR2 YYEEEE. CD45RO negativity and positive selection for CCR7 defined naive CD8 cells, a population that excluded terminally differentiated effector memory CD45RA+ cells. The chain recombines TRBV5-6 with TRBJ2-2; D possibly corresponds to TRBD2 (5 bases). The sample consisted of naive CD8+ T cells sorted from blood. This TCR derives from a man aged 25 to 45 in good health. CDR3 DNA: TGTGCCAGCAGCGCCCGGGATCCCAGCGGGGAGCTGTTTTTT. Translated: CASSARDPSGELFF.